The sequence of this TCR beta chain was determined in a study of blood T cell repertoires in COVID-19. Study overall: Italy, Spain and the United States were the sources of the convalescent and acute COVID-19 samples. Nucleic acid was either cDNA or gDNA, and it came from T cells, B-cell-depleted T cells, or PBMCs.

V gave up 2 bases and J gave up 1 base; unmatched junction bases: 3. CDR1 SGDLS and CDR2 YYNGEE come from the germline V gene. The CDR3 length is 15 residues. Authors' processing steps: Reference gene primer amplification yielded estimated nucleated cell counts. Libraries were prepared by immunoSEQ multiplex PCR; TCRdb keeps only in-frame clonotypes and omits some of them. That table is the source of V, J and clone size, and D and trimming were worked out from the DNA. The sample yields over 400,000 clones, around 85% seen once. The sequence came from a human donor in a cohort sampled during active COVID-19. The chain has TRBV9 and TRBJ2-7; 10 bases map to TRBD1. Sequencing was carried out using peripheral blood. CDR3 amino acids: CASSVGTGVSYEQYF. CDR3 in DNA: TGTGCCAGCAGCGTGGGGACAGGGGTATCCTACGAGCAGTACTTC.